Shown below are 10 T cell receptor beta chains from a single sample sequenced in a study of identical twins. TCRdb reprocessed the 5' RACE reads with MiXCR, giving one entry per CDR3 protein. The data contain some 590,000 distinct CDR3 sequences, more than 9% of them singletons. These same data were also listed under a study on yellow fever vaccine responses in identical twins.

Sequenced input: PBMCs. These TCRs come from a woman aged 18-29 years in good health.

This clonotype was seen ten or more times. This chain joins TRBV10-3 and TRBJ1-2, with D unclear. Germline assignment: CDR1 ENHRY and CDR2 SYGVKD. This CDR3 spans 13 amino acids. V lost 6 bases and J lost 4, with 12 bases in between. For the CDR3, the DNA is TGTGCCATCAGGAACGACACATTCTATGGCTACACCTTC. As protein: CAIRNDTFYGYTF.

This clonotype was picked up a small number of times. The rearrangement uses TRBV7-3 and TRBJ2-3; D is ambiguous. V dropped 1 base and J dropped 6 bases, with 8 bases sitting between them. The CDR3 has 13 amino acids. Germline loops: CDR1 SGHTA, CDR2 FQGTGA. CDR3 residues: CASSLKPVDTQYF. The CDR3 coding sequence is TGTGCCAGCAGCTTAAAGCCGGTGGATACGCAGTATTTT.

This clonotype was observed at least ten times. The rearrangement uses TRBV12-3 or TRBV12-4 and TRBJ1-1; tentative D call: TRBD1 (5 bases). V was clipped by 11 bases and J by 1 base, with 14 bases between them. The CDR3 contains 13 residues. The CDR3 sequence: CACNRNKNTEAFF. CDR3 bases: TGTGCCTGCAACAGGAATAAGAACACTGAAGCTTTCTTT.

This clonotype appeared a few times. This sequence joins TRBV7-6 and TRBJ2-7, with 10 nucleotides matching TRBD1. The CDR3 runs to 14 residues. The trim removed 4 bases at V and 2 bases at J, leaving 2 bases unmatched. Germline-derived CDR1 and CDR2 are SGHVS and FNYEAQ. The CDR3 DNA sequence: TGTGCCAGCAGCTACGACAGGGGGCCCTACGAGCAGTACTTC. It translates to CASSYDRGPYEQYF.

This clonotype came up many times. This chain joins TRBV2 and TRBJ1-1; no reliable D call. Trimming shortened V by 5 bases and J by 4 bases, and 14 bases separated the two germline ends. Germline V gives CDR1 SNHLY, CDR2 FYNNEI. This CDR3 region has 14 residues. For the CDR3, the DNA is TGTGCCAGCAGTCTCCTCAAGGGTCTCACTGAAGCTTTCTTT. This gives the protein CASSLLKGLTEAFF. Supplemented by reference TRBV2 and TRBJ1-1, the full variable domain reads EPEVTQTPSHQVTQMGQEVILRCVPISNHLYFYWYRQILGQKVEFLVSFYNNEISEKSEIFDDQFSVERPDGSNFTLKIRSTKLEDSAMYFCASSLLKGLTEAFFGQGTRLTVV.

This clonotype was found a few times. This chain uses TRBV15 with TRBJ2-7; D gene ambiguous. Trimming cost V 0 bases and J 6 bases, with 15 bases left between them. CDR3 length: 15 residues. In germline, CDR1 is LNHNV, CDR2 YYDKDF (reference sequence). The CDR3 nucleotides are TGTGCCACCAGCAGAGATTTTGGGCAGTTAGGCGAGCAGTACTTC. It encodes CATSRDFGQLGEQYF.

There are a few counts of this clonotype. The chain couples TRBV20-1 to TRBJ2-1; possibly TRBD2 for D (5 bases). Per germline, CDR1 DFQATT and CDR2 SNEGSKA (reference sequence). The CDR3 totals 13 residues. V lost 7 bases to trimming and J lost 2 bases, with 12 bases between them. The CDR3 sequence: CSVQRQAYNEQFF. CDR3 DNA: TGCAGTGTCCAGCGGCAAGCCTACAATGAGCAGTTCTTC.

This clonotype was recorded a few times. The chain recombines TRBV10-3 with TRBJ2-1; TRBD2 matches 8 bases. Germline V gene lookup returns CDR1 ENHRY and CDR2 SYGVKD. Losses at the gene ends were 6 bases for V and 0 bases for J; bases not matched to a gene: 7. This CDR3 is 16 amino acids long. The CDR3 sequence: CAIRKTGTSSYNEQFF. CDR3 coding DNA: TGTGCCATCAGGAAAACCGGGACTAGCTCCTACAATGAGCAGTTCTTC.

This clonotype was seen a few times. V and J are TRBV7-2 and TRBJ2-1; D might be TRBD2 (6 bases). This CDR3 is 16 amino acids long. Per the germline V gene, CDR1 is SGHTA and CDR2 is FQGNSA. The ends were cut back, 2 bases at V and 0 bases at J, with 11 bases in the middle. CDR3 in amino acids: CASSLMAGISYNEQFF. CDR3 DNA sequence: TGTGCCAGCAGCTTAATGGCGGGGATCTCCTACAATGAGCAGTTCTTC.

J is TRBJ2-7 and V is TRBV2; D perhaps matches TRBD2 (6 bases). Germline V gene sequence: CDR1 SNHLY, CDR2 FYNNEI. The CDR3 is 14 amino acids. V was trimmed by 8 bases and J by 2 bases, leaving 16 bases between them. The CDR3 region is CASGGTLIPYEQYF. The CDR3 coding sequence is TGTGCCAGCGGCGGGACCCTAATCCCCTACGAGCAGTACTTC. Full variable domain (rest looked up from reference TRBV2 and TRBJ2-7): EPEVTQTPSHQVTQMGQEVILRCVPISNHLYFYWYRQILGQKVEFLVSFYNNEISEKSEIFDDQFSVERPDGSNFTLKIRSTKLEDSAMYFCASGGTLIPYEQYFGPGTRLTVT.